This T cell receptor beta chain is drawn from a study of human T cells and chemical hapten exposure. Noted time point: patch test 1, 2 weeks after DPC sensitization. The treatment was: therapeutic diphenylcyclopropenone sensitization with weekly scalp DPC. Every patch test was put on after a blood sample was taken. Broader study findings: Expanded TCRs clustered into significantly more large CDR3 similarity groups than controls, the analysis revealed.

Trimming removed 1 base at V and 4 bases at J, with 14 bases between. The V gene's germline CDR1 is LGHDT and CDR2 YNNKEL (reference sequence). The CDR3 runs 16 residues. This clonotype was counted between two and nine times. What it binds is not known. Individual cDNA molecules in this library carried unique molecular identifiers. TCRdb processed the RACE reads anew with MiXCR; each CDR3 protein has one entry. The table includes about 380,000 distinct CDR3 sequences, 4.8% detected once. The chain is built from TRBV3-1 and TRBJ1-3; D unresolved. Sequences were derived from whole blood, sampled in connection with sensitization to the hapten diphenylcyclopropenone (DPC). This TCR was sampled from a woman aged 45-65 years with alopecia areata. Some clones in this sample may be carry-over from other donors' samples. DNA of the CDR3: TGTGCCAGCAGCCAAGTCGGCGGGCATCGAGGAAACACCATATATTTT. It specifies CASSQVGGHRGNTIYF.